This T cell receptor beta chain was captured by sequencing in a study of control samples from healthy donors and cancer patients. Trimming removed 8 bases at V and 4 bases at J, with 14 bases between. The CDR3 runs 13 residues. CDR1 is MNHEY, CDR2 SVGAGI, per germline. The assay was immunoSEQ multiplex PCR, and TCRdb's table has in-frame clones only and misses some. The data hold about 130,000 clones, with around 94% observed a single time. The J gene is TRBJ1-2, the V gene TRBV6-5, with no clear D. Sequences were obtained from PBMCs. The TCR originated in a man between 60 and 70 years old with colorectal cancer. CDR3 bases: TGTGCCAGCTCACCGTCCTTCGGCTATGGCTACACCTTC. It is translated as CASSPSFGYGYTF.